This TCR beta chain was recorded in a study of cytomegalovirus exposure and HLA in healthy donors. Looking at the study overall: An earlier analysis found 100 million or so unique TCR beta sequences from about 190 million T cells.

Primers: 60 Vbeta forward and 13 Jbeta reverse. Profiled with immunoSEQ multiplex PCR; TCRdb holds only in-frame clones, not every one. The sample yields fewer than 200,000 clones, 65% to 90% seen once. Healthy bone marrow donors made up the donors. This clone was detected only a few times. Per the germline V gene, CDR1 is SEHNR and CDR2 is FQNEAQ (reference sequence). The CDR3 spans 14 residues. The ends were cut back, 4 bases at V and 4 bases at J, with 11 bases in the middle. Sequenced: PBMCs. The clonotype originates from a man over 45 in good health and CMV-seropositive. The chain has TRBV7-9 and TRBJ1-3; D call uncertain. In DNA form, the CDR3 reads TGTGCCAGCAGCTCCCGGAACGGGGGAAACACCATATATTTT. Translating gives CASSSRNGGNTIYF.